What follows are 25 T cell receptor beta chains derived from one specimen sequenced in a study of early T cells in non-severe SARS-CoV-2 infection. One entry per CDR3 protein, called by TCRdb with MiXCR from the 5' RACE reads. The sample consists of 40,000 to 45,000 distinct CDR3 sequences, about 6% of them appearing once. The material was whole blood, obtained at baseline. These receptors were obtained from an adult who was a healthcare worker with PCR-confirmed SARS-CoV-2 infection or an uninfected control (not recorded which).

This clonotype came up many times. V gene TRBV29-1 combines with J gene TRBJ1-1; D is possibly TRBD1 (6 bases). CDR1 SQVTM and CDR2 ANQGSEA come from the germline V gene. The CDR3 sequence is 12 residues long. The V end lost 7 bases, the J end lost 9 bases, and 18 bases lay between the germline ends. This CDR3 reads CSAQVGGLQAFF. CDR3 coding DNA: TGCAGCGCTCAGGTCGGGGGGCTCCAAGCTTTCTTT.

This clonotype was detected ten times or more. V usage is TRBV9 and J usage is TRBJ2-3; TRBD2 aligns across 15 bases. Losses at the gene ends were 1 base for V and 0 bases for J; bases not matched to a gene: 18. The CDR3 contains 23 residues. Germline V gene sequence: CDR1 SGDLS, CDR2 YYNGEE. CDR3 residues: CASSVWGLAGGSHKKSSTDTQYF. In DNA form, the CDR3 reads TGTGCCAGCAGCGTATGGGGACTAGCGGGGGGATCCCACAAAAAATCTAGCACAGATACGCAGTATTTT.

The chain links TRBV20-1 to TRBJ1-5; the match to TRBD1 covers 7 bases. The CDR3 is 14 amino acids. Germline CDR1 is DFQATT and CDR2 is SNEGSKA (reference sequence). After removal of 4 bases from V and 3 bases from J, the junction contained 6 bases not matched to a gene. CDR3 DNA: TGCAGTGCTATCGCCGGGACAGACAATCAGCCCCAGCATTTT. Translation: CSAIAGTDNQPQHF.

This clonotype was seen a handful of times. The chain uses TRBV7-2 and TRBJ2-5; D is possibly TRBD1 or TRBD2 (5 bases each). This CDR3 is 15 amino acids long. The germline V gene has CDR1 SGHTA and CDR2 FQGNSA. V dropped 1 base and J dropped 0 bases, with 9 bases sitting between them. The CDR3, as DNA: TGTGCCAGCAGCTTAGATCCGGGACACCAAGAGACCCAGTACTTC. As protein: CASSLDPGHQETQYF.

This clonotype showed up many times. The V call is TRBV5-1, the J call TRBJ2-1; D is perhaps TRBD2 (6 bases). The V gene lost 4 bases and the J gene lost 0 bases, with 14 bases spanning the gap. The CDR3 totals 16 residues. Germline-derived CDR1 and CDR2 are SGHRS and YFSETQ. This CDR3 reads CASSTSGQGSYNEQFF. CDR3 bases: TGCGCCAGCAGCACCAGCGGGCAGGGCTCCTACAATGAGCAGTTCTTC.

In its sample, this clonotype was seen many times. The genes are TRBV10-2 and TRBJ1-5; a possible D gene is TRBD1 (5 bases). V lost 3 bases, J lost 6 bases, and 12 bases lay in between. CDR1 is WSHSY and CDR2 is SAAADI in the germline V gene. CDR3 length equals 14 residues. CDR3 amino acids: CASSDPGGGQPQHF. CDR3 DNA sequence: TGCGCCAGCAGTGACCCCGGTGGGGGTCAGCCCCAGCATTTT.

This clonotype occurred many times. This chain uses TRBV7-2 with TRBJ2-2; 7 nucleotides line up with TRBD1. V gave up 3 bases and J gave up 8 bases; unmatched junction bases: 6. Germline V CDR1 and CDR2: SGHTA, FQGNSA. CDR3 length: 14 residues. CDR3 in DNA: TGTGCCAGCAGCTTTGCAGGGGGTGGTGGGGAGCTGTTTTTT. This translates into CASSFAGGGGELFF.

This clonotype has a count of ten or more. J is TRBJ1-1 and V is TRBV20-1, with 8 bases that match TRBD1. The CDR3 extends over 13 amino acids. Germline V gives CDR1 DFQATT, CDR2 SNEGSKA (reference sequence). Germline trimming cut 5 bases from V and 5 bases from J; bases unmatched to any gene: 7. The CDR3 DNA follows: TGCAGTGCTCCCCGGGACAGGCCTACTGAAGCTTTCTTT. Its translation is CSAPRDRPTEAFF.

This clonotype has a count of ten or more. The rearrangement uses TRBV12-3 or TRBV12-4 and TRBJ1-6; D remains ambiguous. Trimming removed 0 bases from V and 10 bases from J, with 4 bases in between. The CDR3 extends over 12 amino acids. CDR3 residues: CASSLAGSPLHF. CDR3 nucleotide sequence: TGTGCCAGCAGTTTAGCAGGCTCACCCCTCCACTTT.

In this sample, this clonotype turned up many times. The chain employs TRBV14 and TRBJ1-2; unclear D gene. Germline V gene sequence: CDR1 SGHDN, CDR2 FVKESK. Trimming cost V 1 base and J 2 bases, with 5 bases left between them. The CDR3 length is 13 residues. CDR3 DNA sequence: TGTGCCAGCAGCCAAGCCGGGAACTATGGCTACACCTTC. Residues: CASSQAGNYGYTF.

This clonotype was seen at least ten times. V is TRBV12-3 or TRBV12-4 and J is TRBJ1-1; weak D call: TRBD1 (5 bases). Deletions cut 8 bases from V and 4 bases from J, with 14 bases between. The CDR3 consists of 13 residues. In nucleotides, the CDR3 is TGTGCCAGCGAGCCCGGGGCGAGCACTGAAGCTTTCTTT. Encoded protein: CASEPGASTEAFF.

This chain connects TRBV25-1 to TRBJ2-6; D remains ambiguous. Trimming cost V 9 bases and J 2 bases, with 8 bases left between them. The CDR3 runs to 13 residues. Germline V CDR1 and CDR2: MGHDK, SYGVNS. CDR3 bases: TGTGCCAGTAACAGTCCTGGGGCCAACGTCCTGACTTTC. Amino acid sequence: CASNSPGANVLTF.

This clonotype was observed many times. The chain is built from TRBV30 and TRBJ2-1, with D hard to call. Germline CDR1 reads GTSNPN; CDR2 reads SVGIG (reference sequence). This CDR3 is 11 amino acids long. V lost 4 bases and J lost 8, with 9 bases in between. The CDR3 region is CAWNGLYEQFF. The CDR3 region has the DNA TGTGCCTGGAACGGGCTCTATGAGCAGTTCTTC.

In its sample, this clonotype was seen a few times. The CDR3 loop is CASSEGGTDTQYF. In DNA, the CDR3 is TGTGCCAGCAGTGAAGGGGGGACAGATACGCAGTATTTT. The gene calls are TRBV25-1 and TRBJ2-3; weak D call: TRBD2 (6 bases). Germline V gene data show CDR1 as MGHDK and CDR2 as SYGVNS. Trimming shortened V by 2 bases and J by 3 bases, and 6 bases separated the two germline ends. This CDR3 region has 13 residues.

There are many counts of this clonotype. The V gene is TRBV28, the J gene TRBJ1-5; D possibly corresponds to TRBD1 (6 bases). The length of the CDR3 is 15 residues. Germline V gene lookup returns CDR1 MDHEN and CDR2 SYDVKM. V was trimmed by 1 base and J by 2 bases, leaving 9 bases between them. CDR3 sequence (DNA): TGTGCCAGCAGTTTATCAGGGGCCCGCAATCAGCCCCAGCATTTT. It is translated as CASSLSGARNQPQHF.

V is TRBV18 and J is TRBJ2-2; 8 bases agree with TRBD1. V lost 10 bases to trimming and J lost 4 bases; unmatched junction nucleotides: 5. This CDR3 region has 13 residues. CDR1 and CDR2 (germline): KGHSH, LQKENI. Written as DNA, the CDR3 is TGTGCCAACCACAGGGGGGCCACCGGGGAGCTGTTTTTT. Protein sequence: CANHRGATGELFF.

The sample holds many counts of this clonotype. The CDR3 region is CASSQASYEQYF. The CDR3 DNA follows: TGTGCCAGCAGCCAAGCCTCCTACGAGCAGTACTTC. The chain has TRBV3-1 and TRBJ2-7; D is uncertain. Germline CDR1 and CDR2: LGHDT and YNNKEL (reference sequence). The ends were cut back, 1 base at V and 0 bases at J, with 1 base in the middle. The CDR3 sequence is 12 residues long.

By its share, this clonotype is medium-sized (0.01 to 0.1%). The V call is TRBV7-9, the J call TRBJ2-1, with D uncertain. The CDR3 loop spans 12 amino acids. V lost 4 bases to trimming and J lost 8 bases, with 9 bases between them. Germline V gene sequence: CDR1 SEHNR, CDR2 FQNEAQ (reference sequence). The CDR3 DNA is TGTGCCAGCAGCTCCCGGGTTTATGAGCAGTTCTTC. This encodes CASSSRVYEQFF.

This clonotype was found a few times. The V and J genes are TRBV5-1 and TRBJ2-5, with D tentatively TRBD1 (6 bases). Germline CDR1 SGHRS, CDR2 YFSETQ. With 0 bases removed from V and 5 bases from J, the gap between germline ends came to 11 bases. The CDR3 sequence is 14 residues long. CDR3 amino acids: CASSLAQGLETQYF. CDR3 DNA sequence: TGCGCCAGCAGCTTGGCTCAGGGGCTCGAGACCCAGTACTTC.

A few counts support this clonotype. The V call is TRBV5-5, the J call TRBJ1-4; D is unresolved. Germline V gene lookup returns CDR1 SGHKS and CDR2 YYEKEE (reference sequence). This CDR3 contains 13 residues. Trimming took off 2 bases at V and 7 bases at J, with 9 bases between the two ends. The CDR3 loop is CASSFVSGEKLFF. DNA of the CDR3: TGTGCCAGCAGCTTTGTGAGCGGTGAAAAACTGTTTTTT.

The rearrangement uses TRBV7-9 and TRBJ2-6; TRBD1 matches 12 bases. Germline V CDR1 and CDR2: SEHNR, FQNEAQ (reference sequence). V shed 7 bases, J shed 0 bases, and the junction held 7 bases outside the gene matches. The CDR3 runs to 18 residues. The chain's CDR3 is CASNRDRGLSSGANVLTF. CDR3 coding DNA: TGTGCCAGCAACCGGGACAGGGGGCTTAGCTCTGGGGCCAACGTCCTGACTTTC.

This clonotype was picked up many times. The V call is TRBV6-6, the J call TRBJ1-1; 9 nucleotides agree with TRBD1. Germline V gene sequence: CDR1 MNHNY, CDR2 SVGAGI (reference sequence). This CDR3 comprises 15 residues. J was trimmed by 4 bases and V by 2 bases; bases with no gene match: 5. CDR3 in DNA: TGTGCCAGCAGTTACAACAGGGGGCCTGGCACTGAAGCTTTCTTT. It codes for CASSYNRGPGTEAFF.

V and J are TRBV7-8 and TRBJ2-5; D call uncertain. Germline lookup yields CDR1 SGHVS and CDR2 FQNEAQ. There are 13 residues in the CDR3. V dropped 0 bases and J dropped 2 bases, with 4 bases sitting between them. CDR3 DNA: TGTGCCAGCAGCTTAGCACTTCAAGAGACCCAGTACTTC. Amino acid sequence: CASSLALQETQYF. Full variable domain (outside the CDR3, taken from reference TRBV7-8 and TRBJ2-5): GAGVSQSPRYKVAKRGQDVALRCDPISGHVSLFWYQQALGQGPEFLTYFQNEAQLDKSGLPSDRFFAERPEGSVSTLKIQRTQQEDSAVYLCASSLALQETQYFGPGTRLLVL.

This clonotype appeared many times. V gene TRBV20-1 combines with J gene TRBJ2-2; D is undetermined. V was clipped by 4 bases and J by 4 bases, with 16 bases between them. CDR3 length equals 15 residues. CDR1 is DFQATT and CDR2 is SNEGSKA in the germline V gene (reference sequence). CDR3 in amino acids: CSAIRRGRSTGELFF. For the CDR3, the DNA is TGCAGTGCTATCCGACGAGGAAGGAGCACCGGGGAGCTGTTTTTT.

This clonotype was detected ten times or more. The chain employs TRBV5-5 and TRBJ1-2; no reliable D call. Germline CDR1 reads SGHKS; CDR2 reads YYEKEE (reference sequence). Trimming took 4 bases from V and 2 from J, leaving 9 bases between them. This CDR3 region has 13 residues. DNA for the CDR3: TGTGCCAGCAGCGTCCGGGCCAACTATGGCTACACCTTC. It yields the protein CASSVRANYGYTF.